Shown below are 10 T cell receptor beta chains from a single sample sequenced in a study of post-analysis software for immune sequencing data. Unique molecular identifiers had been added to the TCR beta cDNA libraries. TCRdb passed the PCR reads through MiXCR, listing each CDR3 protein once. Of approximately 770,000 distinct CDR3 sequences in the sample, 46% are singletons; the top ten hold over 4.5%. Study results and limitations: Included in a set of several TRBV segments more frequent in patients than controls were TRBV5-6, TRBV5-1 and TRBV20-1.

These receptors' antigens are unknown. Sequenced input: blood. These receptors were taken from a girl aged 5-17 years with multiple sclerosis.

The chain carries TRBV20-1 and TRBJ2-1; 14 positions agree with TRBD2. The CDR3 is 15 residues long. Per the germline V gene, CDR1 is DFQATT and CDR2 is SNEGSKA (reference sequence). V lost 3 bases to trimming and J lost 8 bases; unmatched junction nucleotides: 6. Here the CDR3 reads CSARGTSGSEDEQFF. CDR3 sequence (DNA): TGCAGTGCTAGGGGGACTAGCGGGAGTGAGGATGAGCAGTTCTTC.

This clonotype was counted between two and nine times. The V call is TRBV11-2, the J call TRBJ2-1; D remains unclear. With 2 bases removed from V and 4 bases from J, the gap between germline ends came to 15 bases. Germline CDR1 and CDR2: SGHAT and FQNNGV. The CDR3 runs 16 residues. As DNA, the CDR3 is TGTGCCAGCAGCTTAAGCGAATTCCCACAGTACAATGAGCAGTTCTTC. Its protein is CASSLSEFPQYNEQFF.

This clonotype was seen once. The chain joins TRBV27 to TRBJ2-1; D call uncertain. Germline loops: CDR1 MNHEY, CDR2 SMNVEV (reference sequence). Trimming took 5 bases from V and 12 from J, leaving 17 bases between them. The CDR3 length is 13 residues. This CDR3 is CASSQNLGLWQFF. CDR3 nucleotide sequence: TGTGCCAGCAGTCAGAATCTAGGTCTCTGGCAGTTCTTC.

The CDR3 sequence is CASSDTNQPQHF. Written as DNA, the CDR3 is TGTGCCAGCAGCGACACGAATCAGCCCCAGCATTTT. V is TRBV28 and J is TRBJ1-5, with D unresolved. CDR3 length: 12 amino acids. Germline CDR1 MDHEN, CDR2 SYDVKM. Trimming pared 6 bases from V and 4 bases from J, leaving 7 bases between.

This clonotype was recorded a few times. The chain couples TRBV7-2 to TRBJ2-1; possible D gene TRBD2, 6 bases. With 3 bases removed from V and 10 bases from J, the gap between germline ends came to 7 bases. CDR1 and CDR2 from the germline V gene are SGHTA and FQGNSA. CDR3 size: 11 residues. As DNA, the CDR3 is TGTGCCAGCAGCTTTCGGGGGGAGCAGTTCTTC. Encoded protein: CASSFRGEQFF.

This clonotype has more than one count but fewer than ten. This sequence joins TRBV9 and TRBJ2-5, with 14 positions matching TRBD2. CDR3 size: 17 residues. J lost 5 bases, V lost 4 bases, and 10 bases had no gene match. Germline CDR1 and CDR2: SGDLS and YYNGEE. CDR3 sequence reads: CASSPGTSGRRLETQYF. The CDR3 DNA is TGTGCCAGCAGCCCGGGGACTAGCGGGAGAAGACTTGAGACCCAGTACTTC.

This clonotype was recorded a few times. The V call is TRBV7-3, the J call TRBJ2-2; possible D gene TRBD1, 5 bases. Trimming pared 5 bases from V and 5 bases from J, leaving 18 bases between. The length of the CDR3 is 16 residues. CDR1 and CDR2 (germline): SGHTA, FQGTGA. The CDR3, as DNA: TGTGCCAGCAGCCTCAACGTAGGGGCGCAAACCGGGGAGCTGTTTTTT. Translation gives CASSLNVGAQTGELFF.

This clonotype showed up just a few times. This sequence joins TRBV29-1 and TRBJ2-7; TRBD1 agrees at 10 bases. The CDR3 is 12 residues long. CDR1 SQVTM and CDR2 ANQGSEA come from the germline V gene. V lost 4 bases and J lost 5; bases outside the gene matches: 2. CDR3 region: CSVGDRGHEQYF. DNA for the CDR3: TGCAGCGTTGGGGACAGGGGCCACGAGCAGTACTTC.

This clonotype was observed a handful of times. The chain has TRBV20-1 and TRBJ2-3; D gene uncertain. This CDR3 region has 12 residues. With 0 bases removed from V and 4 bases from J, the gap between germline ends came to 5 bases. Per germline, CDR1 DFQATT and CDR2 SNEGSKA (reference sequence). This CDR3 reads CSAREVADTQYF. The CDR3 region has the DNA TGCAGTGCTAGAGAGGTAGCAGATACGCAGTATTTT.

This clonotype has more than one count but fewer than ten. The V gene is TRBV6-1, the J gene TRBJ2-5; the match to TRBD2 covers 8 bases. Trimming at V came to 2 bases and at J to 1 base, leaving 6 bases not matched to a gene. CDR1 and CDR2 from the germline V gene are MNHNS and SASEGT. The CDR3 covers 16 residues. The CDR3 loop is CASSEPGSGAQETQYF. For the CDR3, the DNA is TGTGCCAGCAGTGAACCCGGTAGCGGGGCCCAAGAGACCCAGTACTTC.